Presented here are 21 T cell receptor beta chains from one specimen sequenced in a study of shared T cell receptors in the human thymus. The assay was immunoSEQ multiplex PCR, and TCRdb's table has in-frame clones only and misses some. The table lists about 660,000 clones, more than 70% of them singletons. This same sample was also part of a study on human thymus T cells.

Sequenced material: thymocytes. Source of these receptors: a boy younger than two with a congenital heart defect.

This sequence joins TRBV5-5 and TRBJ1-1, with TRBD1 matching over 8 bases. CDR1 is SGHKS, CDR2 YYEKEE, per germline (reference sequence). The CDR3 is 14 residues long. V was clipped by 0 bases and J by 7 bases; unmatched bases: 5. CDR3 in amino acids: CASSLGTGRGEAFF. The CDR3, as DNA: TGTGCCAGCAGCTTGGGGACAGGGAGGGGTGAAGCTTTCTTT.

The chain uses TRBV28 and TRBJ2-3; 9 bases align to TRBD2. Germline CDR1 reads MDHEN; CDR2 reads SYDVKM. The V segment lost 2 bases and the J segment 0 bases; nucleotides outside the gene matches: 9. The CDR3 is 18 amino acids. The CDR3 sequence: CASSLSSGSVGSTDTQYF. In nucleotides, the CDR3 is TGTGCCAGCAGTTTAAGTAGCGGGAGTGTAGGGAGCACAGATACGCAGTATTTT.

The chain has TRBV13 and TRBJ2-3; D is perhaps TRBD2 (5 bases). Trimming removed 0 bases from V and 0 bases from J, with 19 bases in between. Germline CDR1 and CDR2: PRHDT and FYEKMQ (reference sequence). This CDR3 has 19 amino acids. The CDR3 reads CASSLGPTVGVQSTDTQYF. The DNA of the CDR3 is TGTGCCAGCAGCTTAGGACCCACGGTCGGGGTCCAAAGCACAGATACGCAGTATTTT. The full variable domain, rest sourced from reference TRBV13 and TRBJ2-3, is AAGVIQSPRHLIKEKRETATLKCYPIPRHDTVYWYQQGPGQDPQFLISFYEKMQSDKGSIPDRFSAQQFSDYHSELNMSSLELGDSALYFCASSLGPTVGVQSTDTQYFGPGTRLTVL.

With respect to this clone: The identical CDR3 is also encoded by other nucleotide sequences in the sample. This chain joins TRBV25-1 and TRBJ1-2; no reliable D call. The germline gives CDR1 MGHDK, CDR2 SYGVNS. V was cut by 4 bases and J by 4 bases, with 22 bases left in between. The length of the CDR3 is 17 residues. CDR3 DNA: TGTGCCAGCAGTGGAGAAACCCCCGACGGGGAAAGCTATGGCTACACCTTC. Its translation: CASSGETPDGESYGYTF.

For the CDR3, the DNA is TGTGCCAGCTCACCACACCAGGGCTCTGGAAACACCATATATTTT. Its translation: CASSPHQGSGNTIYF. J is TRBJ1-3 and V is TRBV18, with a possible D match to TRBD1 (5 bases). The CDR3 runs 15 residues. The V gene lost 1 base and the J gene lost 0 bases, with 7 bases spanning the gap. CDR1 KGHSH and CDR2 LQKENI come from the germline V gene.

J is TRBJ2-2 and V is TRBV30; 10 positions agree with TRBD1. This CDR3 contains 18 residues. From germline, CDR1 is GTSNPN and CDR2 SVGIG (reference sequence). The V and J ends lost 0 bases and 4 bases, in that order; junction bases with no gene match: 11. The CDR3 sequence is CAWSVRWGDRGRTGELFF. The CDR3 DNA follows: TGTGCCTGGAGTGTACGTTGGGGGGACAGGGGCCGCACCGGGGAGCTGTTTTTT.

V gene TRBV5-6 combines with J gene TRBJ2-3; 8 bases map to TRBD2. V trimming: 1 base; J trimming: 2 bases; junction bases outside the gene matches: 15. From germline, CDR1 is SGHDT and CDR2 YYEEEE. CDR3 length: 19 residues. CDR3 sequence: CASSLRREGPRRATDTQYF. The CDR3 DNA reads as TGTGCCAGCAGCTTGCGACGGGAGGGGCCCAGGAGGGCCACAGATACGCAGTATTTT.

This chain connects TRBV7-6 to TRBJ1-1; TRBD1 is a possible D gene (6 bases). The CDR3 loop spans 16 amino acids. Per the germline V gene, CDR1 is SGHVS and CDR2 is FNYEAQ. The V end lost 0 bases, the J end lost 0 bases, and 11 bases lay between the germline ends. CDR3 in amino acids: CASSLAPDRMNTEAFF. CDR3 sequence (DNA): TGTGCCAGCAGCTTAGCCCCAGACAGGATGAACACTGAAGCTTTCTTT.

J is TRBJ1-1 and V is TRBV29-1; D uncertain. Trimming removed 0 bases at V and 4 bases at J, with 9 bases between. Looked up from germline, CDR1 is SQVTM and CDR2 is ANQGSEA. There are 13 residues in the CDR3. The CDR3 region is CSVEDSEITEAFF. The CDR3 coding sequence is TGCAGCGTTGAAGATTCCGAGATCACTGAAGCTTTCTTT.

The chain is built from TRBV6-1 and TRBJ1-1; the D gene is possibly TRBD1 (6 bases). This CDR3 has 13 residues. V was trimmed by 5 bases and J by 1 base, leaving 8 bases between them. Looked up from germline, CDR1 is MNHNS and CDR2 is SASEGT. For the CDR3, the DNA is TGTGCCAGCAGTAGCAGGGGGAACACTGAAGCTTTCTTT. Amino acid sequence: CASSSRGNTEAFF.

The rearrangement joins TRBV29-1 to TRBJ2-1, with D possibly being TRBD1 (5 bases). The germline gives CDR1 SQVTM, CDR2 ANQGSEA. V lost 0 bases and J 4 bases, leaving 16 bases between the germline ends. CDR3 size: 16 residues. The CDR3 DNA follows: TGCAGCGTTGAAGATTTCGAAGGACAACCATACAATGAGCAGTTCTTC. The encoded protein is CSVEDFEGQPYNEQFF.

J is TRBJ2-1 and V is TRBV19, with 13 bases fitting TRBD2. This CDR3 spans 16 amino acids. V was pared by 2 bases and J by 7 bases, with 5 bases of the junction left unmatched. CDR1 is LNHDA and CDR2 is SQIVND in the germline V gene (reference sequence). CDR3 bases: TGTGCCAGTAGTATAATACTAGCGGGGGGGTTTAATGAGCAGTTCTTC. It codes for CASSIILAGGFNEQFF.

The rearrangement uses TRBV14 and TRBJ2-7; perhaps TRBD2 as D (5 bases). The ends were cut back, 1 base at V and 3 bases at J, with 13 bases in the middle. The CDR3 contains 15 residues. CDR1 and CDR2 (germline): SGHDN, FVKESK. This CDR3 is CASSQGKRQGYEQYF. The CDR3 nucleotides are TGTGCCAGCAGCCAAGGCAAGCGGCAAGGCTACGAGCAGTACTTC. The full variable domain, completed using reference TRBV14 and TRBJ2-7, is EAGVTQFPSHSVIEKGQTVTLRCDPISGHDNLYWYRRVMGKEIKFLLHFVKESKQDESGMPNNRFLAERTGGTYSTLKVQPAELEDSGVYFCASSQGKRQGYEQYFGPGTRLTVT.

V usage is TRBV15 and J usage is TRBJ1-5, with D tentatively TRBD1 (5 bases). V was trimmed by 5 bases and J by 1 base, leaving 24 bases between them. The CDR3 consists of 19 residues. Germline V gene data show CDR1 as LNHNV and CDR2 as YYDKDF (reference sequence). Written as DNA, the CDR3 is TGTGCCACCAGCTGGCACGCCGCGTCGGGACTCGAGAGCAATCAGCCCCAGCATTTT. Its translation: CATSWHAASGLESNQPQHF.

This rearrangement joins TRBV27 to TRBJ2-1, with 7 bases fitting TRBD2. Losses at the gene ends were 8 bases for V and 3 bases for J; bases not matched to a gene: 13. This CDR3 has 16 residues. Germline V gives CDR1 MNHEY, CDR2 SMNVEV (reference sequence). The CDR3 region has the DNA TGTGCCAGCGGGTATGCGCGGGAGAGGCGCTACAATGAGCAGTTCTTC. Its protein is CASGYARERRYNEQFF.

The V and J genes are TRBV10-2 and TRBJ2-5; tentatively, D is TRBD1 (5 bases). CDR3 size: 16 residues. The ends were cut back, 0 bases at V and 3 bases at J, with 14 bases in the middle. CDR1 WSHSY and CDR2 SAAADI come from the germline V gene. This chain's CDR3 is CASSESTRQGEETQYF. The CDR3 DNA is TGCGCCAGCAGTGAGTCGACTCGGCAGGGTGAAGAGACCCAGTACTTC.

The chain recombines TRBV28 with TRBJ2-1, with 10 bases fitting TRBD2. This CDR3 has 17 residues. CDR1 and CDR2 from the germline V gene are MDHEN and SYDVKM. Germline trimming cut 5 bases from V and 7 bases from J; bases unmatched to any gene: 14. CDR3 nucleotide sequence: TGTGCCAGCAGTCTACTACGAGCGGGAGGGCCTGATAATGAGCAGTTCTTC. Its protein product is CASSLLRAGGPDNEQFF.

The CDR3 region has the DNA TGTGCCAGCAGTTTCAAGGGGTTTCTCACAGATACGCAGTATTTT. Protein product: CASSFKGFLTDTQYF. This sequence joins TRBV28 and TRBJ2-3, with D tentatively TRBD1 (5 bases). Per the germline V gene, CDR1 is MDHEN and CDR2 is SYDVKM. The CDR3 length is 15 residues. The V and J ends lost 3 bases and 2 bases respectively, with 12 bases between them. The full variable domain, its missing parts supplied by reference TRBV28 and TRBJ2-3, is DVKVTQSSRYLVKRTGEKVFLECVQDMDHENMFWYRQDPGLGLRLIYFSYDVKMKEKGDIPEGYSVSREKKERFSLILESASTNQTSMYLCASSFKGFLTDTQYFGPGTRLTVL.

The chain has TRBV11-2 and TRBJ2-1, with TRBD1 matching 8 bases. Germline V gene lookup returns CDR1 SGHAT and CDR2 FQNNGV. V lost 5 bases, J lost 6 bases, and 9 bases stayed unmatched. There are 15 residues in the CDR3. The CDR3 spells CASSPRTGLSNEQFF. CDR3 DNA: TGTGCCAGCAGCCCCAGGACAGGGTTGAGCAATGAGCAGTTCTTC.

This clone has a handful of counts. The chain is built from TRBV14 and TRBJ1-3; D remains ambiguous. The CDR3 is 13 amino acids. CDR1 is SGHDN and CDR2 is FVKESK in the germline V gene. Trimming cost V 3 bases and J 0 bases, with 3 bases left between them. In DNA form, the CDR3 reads TGTGCCAGCAGCCATATCTCTGGAAACACCATATATTTT. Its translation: CASSHISGNTIYF.

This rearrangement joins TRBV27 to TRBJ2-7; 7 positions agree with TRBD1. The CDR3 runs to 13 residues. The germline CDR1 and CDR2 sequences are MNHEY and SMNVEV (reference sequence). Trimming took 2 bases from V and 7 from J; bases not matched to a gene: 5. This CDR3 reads CASSLGTEREQYF. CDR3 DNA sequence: TGTGCCAGCAGTTTAGGGACAGAGCGTGAGCAGTACTTC.